The rows below give T cell receptor beta chains drawn from one sample of a study of molecular identifiers for immune sequencing clone quantification. Using its own MiXCR run on the PCR reads, TCRdb lists one record per CDR3 protein. The sample records some 88,000 distinct CDR3 sequences, roughly 21% being singletons. Sequenced input: naive CD8+ T cells from blood, with Jurkat cell RNA spiked in. The source is a human donor in good health. Some libraries in this study had Jurkat cell RNA spiked in. CDR3s include the opening cysteine and the closing phenylalanine or tryptophan. The D gene is left open where the match is weak. Rows may omit the clone size; those that give it use once, few, many or a size class.

CDR3 length: 16
V gene: TRBV5-4
J gene: TRBJ2-7
D gene: TRBD2
clone size: many
CDR3 protein: CASSSMGLAGVNEQYF
CDR3 DNA: TGTGCCAGCAGCTCGATGGGACTAGCGGGAGTAAACGAGCAGTACTTC

CDR3 length: 16
V gene: TRBV7-9
J gene: TRBJ2-7
D gene: TRBD1
clone size: many
CDR3 protein: CASTPQVPTGNYEQYF
CDR3 DNA: TGTGCCAGCACCCCCCAGGTACCGACAGGGAACTACGAGCAGTACTTC

CDR3 length: 15
V gene: TRBV27
J gene: TRBJ2-7
D gene: NA
clone size: many
CDR3 protein: CASSLHPQSAYEQYF
CDR3 DNA: TGTGCCAGCAGTTTACACCCACAGAGTGCCTACGAGCAGTACTTC

CDR3 length: 16
V gene: TRBV12-3/TRBV12-4
J gene: TRBJ1-2
D gene: NA
clone size: many
CDR3 protein: CASSPPPGTAFYGYTF
CDR3 DNA: TGTGCCAGCAGTCCACCCCCAGGGACGGCGTTCTATGGCTACACCTTC

CDR3 length: 14
V gene: TRBV4-1
J gene: TRBJ1-1
D gene: NA
clone size: many
CDR3 protein: CASSQGGAYTEAFF
CDR3 DNA: TGCGCCAGCAGCCAAGGGGGGGCGTACACTGAAGCTTTCTTT

CDR3 length: 14
V gene: TRBV30
J gene: TRBJ2-7
D gene: NA
clone size: many
CDR3 protein: CAWSEGRSSYEQYF
CDR3 DNA: TGTGCCTGGAGCGAAGGCAGGAGCTCCTACGAGCAGTACTTC

CDR3 length: 15
V gene: TRBV5-1
J gene: TRBJ2-3
D gene: NA
clone size: many
CDR3 protein: CASSLEGYSTDTQYF
CDR3 DNA: TGCGCCAGCAGCTTGGAGGGATACTCCACAGATACGCAGTATTTT

CDR3 length: 14
V gene: TRBV9
J gene: TRBJ1-4
D gene: NA
clone size: many
CDR3 protein: CASSTGVTNEKLFF
CDR3 DNA: TGTGCCAGCAGCACGGGGGTGACTAATGAAAAACTGTTTTTT

CDR3 length: 15
V gene: TRBV5-6
J gene: TRBJ1-3
D gene: NA
clone size: many
CDR3 protein: CASSPGVGLGNTIYF
CDR3 DNA: TGTGCCAGCAGTCCTGGCGTCGGACTGGGAAACACCATATATTTT

CDR3 length: 19
V gene: TRBV7-9
J gene: TRBJ1-3
D gene: NA
clone size: many
CDR3 protein: CASSFPRVWGEGSGNTIYF
CDR3 DNA: TGTGCCAGCAGCTTCCCTAGGGTTTGGGGAGAAGGCTCTGGAAACACCATATATTTT

CDR3 length: 11
V gene: TRBV5-8
J gene: TRBJ1-1
D gene: NA
clone size: few
CDR3 protein: CASSLDRETFF
CDR3 DNA: TGTGCCAGCAGCTTGGACAGGGAGACTTTCTTT

CDR3 length: 15
V gene: TRBV13
J gene: TRBJ2-1
D gene: NA
clone size: NA
CDR3 protein: CASSLKGLNQNEQFF
CDR3 DNA: TGTGCCAGCAGCTTAAAGGGACTTAATCAGAATGAGCAGTTCTTC

CDR3 length: 15
V gene: TRBV28
J gene: TRBJ2-1
D gene: TRBD2
clone size: many
CDR3 protein: CASSLTASGYNEQFF
CDR3 DNA: TGTGCCAGCAGTTTAACCGCTAGCGGGTACAATGAGCAGTTCTTC

CDR3 length: 14
V gene: TRBV18
J gene: TRBJ2-7
D gene: NA
clone size: many
CDR3 protein: CASSPPEDTYEQYF
CDR3 DNA: TGTGCCAGCTCACCACCGGAGGATACCTACGAGCAGTACTTC

CDR3 length: 14
V gene: TRBV29-1
J gene: TRBJ1-1
D gene: TRBD1
clone size: few
CDR3 protein: CSVDGQGAGTEAFF
CDR3 DNA: TGCAGCGTTGATGGACAGGGGGCGGGTACTGAAGCTTTCTTT

CDR3 length: 14
V gene: TRBV11-2
J gene: TRBJ2-7
D gene: NA
clone size: few
CDR3 protein: CASSAESDSYEQYF
CDR3 DNA: TGTGCCAGCAGCGCGGAGTCGGATTCCTACGAGCAGTACTTC

CDR3 length: 14
V gene: TRBV5-1
J gene: TRBJ2-3
D gene: TRBD1
clone size: many
CDR3 protein: CASSDRGRADTQYF
CDR3 DNA: TGCGCCAGCAGCGACAGGGGGCGGGCAGATACGCAGTATTTT

CDR3 length: 14
V gene: TRBV6-6
J gene: TRBJ2-7
D gene: NA
clone size: many
CDR3 protein: CASSPTRAPYEQYF
CDR3 DNA: TGTGCCAGCAGCCCCACCCGGGCCCCCTACGAGCAGTACTTC

CDR3 length: 16
V gene: TRBV7-9
J gene: TRBJ1-4
D gene: NA
clone size: NA
CDR3 protein: CASSHRGGGVNEKLFF
CDR3 DNA: TGTGCCAGCAGCCACCGGGGTGGGGGGGTGAATGAAAAACTGTTTTTT

CDR3 length: 12
V gene: TRBV4-1
J gene: TRBJ2-1
D gene: NA
clone size: many
CDR3 protein: CASSQGASEQFF
CDR3 DNA: TGCGCCAGCAGCCAGGGGGCATCTGAGCAGTTCTTC

CDR3 length: 13
V gene: TRBV4-1
J gene: TRBJ2-5
D gene: NA
clone size: many
CDR3 protein: CASSQEVRETQYF
CDR3 DNA: TGCGCCAGCAGCCAAGAGGTCCGGGAGACCCAGTACTTC

CDR3 length: 17
V gene: TRBV12-3/TRBV12-4
J gene: TRBJ1-2
D gene: NA
clone size: NA
CDR3 protein: CASSQFVIWTENYGYTF
CDR3 DNA: TGTGCCAGCAGTCAATTTGTTATATGGACAGAGAACTATGGCTACACCTTC

CDR3 length: 14
V gene: TRBV3-1
J gene: TRBJ1-1
D gene: NA
clone size: many
CDR3 protein: CASSQGAGFTEAFF
CDR3 DNA: TGTGCCAGCAGCCAAGGGGCAGGGTTTACTGAAGCTTTCTTT

CDR3 length: 14
V gene: TRBV7-7
J gene: TRBJ2-1
D gene: TRBD1
clone size: few
CDR3 protein: CASSSGTGDNEQFF
CDR3 DNA: TGTGCTAGCAGCTCAGGGACAGGGGACAATGAGCAGTTCTTC

CDR3 length: 15
V gene: TRBV14
J gene: TRBJ2-7
D gene: NA
clone size: many
CDR3 protein: CASSQEYGGSYEQYF
CDR3 DNA: TGTGCCAGCAGCCAAGAATATGGCGGCTCCTACGAGCAGTACTTC

CDR3 length: 15
V gene: TRBV18
J gene: TRBJ2-7
D gene: TRBD2
clone size: few
CDR3 protein: CASSPPSGRTYEQYF
CDR3 DNA: TGTGCCAGCTCACCTCCTAGCGGCAGGACCTACGAGCAGTACTTC

CDR3 length: 16
V gene: TRBV19
J gene: TRBJ2-7
D gene: TRBD1
clone size: NA
CDR3 protein: CASSTLKTGGNGEQYF
CDR3 DNA: TGTGCCAGTAGTACCCTAAAGACAGGGGGCAATGGAGAGCAGTACTTC

CDR3 length: 14
V gene: TRBV11-2
J gene: TRBJ2-1
D gene: NA
clone size: many
CDR3 protein: CASSASSSYNEQFF
CDR3 DNA: TGTGCCAGCAGCGCAAGTAGCTCCTACAATGAGCAGTTCTTC

CDR3 length: 12
V gene: TRBV5-4
J gene: TRBJ2-5
D gene: TRBD1
clone size: many
CDR3 protein: CASRDSQETQYF
CDR3 DNA: TGTGCCAGTCGGGACAGCCAAGAGACCCAGTACTTC

CDR3 length: 17
V gene: TRBV4-3
J gene: TRBJ2-3
D gene: NA
clone size: many
CDR3 protein: CASSQLRELILGDTQYF
CDR3 DNA: TGCGCCAGCAGCCAGCTAAGGGAACTTATCCTGGGGGATACGCAGTATTTT

CDR3 length: 17
V gene: TRBV4-3
J gene: TRBJ2-2
D gene: NA
clone size: NA
CDR3 protein: CASSQDRPMRYTGELFF
CDR3 DNA: TGCGCCAGCAGCCAAGATAGGCCGATGCGCTACACCGGGGAGCTGTTTTTT

CDR3 length: 15
V gene: TRBV10-3
J gene: TRBJ2-3
D gene: NA
clone size: many
CDR3 protein: CAISESYFGADTQYF
CDR3 DNA: TGTGCCATCAGTGAGTCGTATTTCGGCGCAGATACGCAGTATTTT

CDR3 length: 12
V gene: TRBV3-1
J gene: TRBJ2-7
D gene: NA
clone size: few
CDR3 protein: CASSPDRYEQYF
CDR3 DNA: TGTGCCAGCAGCCCAGACAGGTACGAGCAGTACTTC

CDR3 length: 16
V gene: TRBV7-9
J gene: TRBJ2-7
D gene: TRBD2
clone size: many
CDR3 protein: CASSPPHAGDKYEQYF
CDR3 DNA: TGTGCCAGCAGCCCACCTCACGCGGGAGATAAGTACGAGCAGTACTTC

CDR3 length: 16
V gene: TRBV19
J gene: TRBJ2-3
D gene: NA
clone size: few
CDR3 protein: CASSPSLTKATDTQYF
CDR3 DNA: TGTGCCAGTAGTCCGTCGTTGACGAAGGCTACAGATACGCAGTATTTT

CDR3 length: 13
V gene: TRBV27
J gene: TRBJ2-7
D gene: NA
clone size: few
CDR3 protein: CASSVGRSYEQYF
CDR3 DNA: TGTGCCAGCAGCGTCGGACGGTCCTACGAGCAGTACTTC

CDR3 length: 15
V gene: TRBV5-5
J gene: TRBJ2-1
D gene: TRBD2
clone size: few
CDR3 protein: CASRESGSSYNEQFF
CDR3 DNA: TGTGCCAGCCGAGAGAGCGGGAGCTCCTACAATGAGCAGTTCTTC

CDR3 length: 14
V gene: TRBV5-4
J gene: TRBJ2-1
D gene: NA
clone size: few
CDR3 protein: CASSASAEYNEQFF
CDR3 DNA: TGTGCCAGCTCAGCCTCGGCAGAGTACAATGAGCAGTTCTTC

CDR3 length: 16
V gene: TRBV5-4
J gene: TRBJ2-5
D gene: TRBD2
clone size: many
CDR3 protein: CASSTLGLAGQETQYF
CDR3 DNA: TGTGCCAGCAGCACCCTTGGACTAGCGGGGCAAGAGACCCAGTACTTC

CDR3 length: 13
V gene: TRBV27
J gene: TRBJ2-5
D gene: NA
clone size: few
CDR3 protein: CASSPWTRETQYF
CDR3 DNA: TGTGCCAGCAGTCCATGGACGCGGGAGACCCAGTACTTC

CDR3 length: 15
V gene: TRBV28
J gene: TRBJ2-5
D gene: TRBD1
clone size: many
CDR3 protein: CASSERTGGAETQYF
CDR3 DNA: TGTGCCAGCAGTGAACGGACAGGGGGCGCGGAGACCCAGTACTTC

CDR3 length: 18
V gene: TRBV24-1
J gene: TRBJ2-7
D gene: TRBD1
clone size: NA
CDR3 protein: CATTLPGQGRPEIYEQYF
CDR3 DNA: TGTGCCACCACCTTACCGGGACAGGGGCGACCCGAGATCTACGAGCAGTACTTC